This TCR beta chain was found in a study of OX40 agonist ivuxolimab in advanced cancers. Across the whole study: The patients' treatment was ivuxolimab, an agonistic anti-OX40 (CD134) antibody.

Germline V gene lookup returns CDR1 SGHTA and CDR2 FQGNSA. Trimming pared 5 bases from V and 3 bases from J, leaving 13 bases between. The CDR3 spans 14 residues. Study-wide points: Both CD4+ and CD8+ T cell populations in blood had undergone clonal expansion by week 6 at 0.1 to 3.0 mg/kg.

Some clones are missing from TCRdb's copy, which holds only in-frame ones; the method was immunoSEQ multiplex PCR. The sample has about 150,000 clones, 90% seen once. For this clone: Its target is unknown.

This TCR came from an adult with an advanced solid tumor such as melanoma, head and neck, liver or kidney cancer. Sequenced here: CD4+ or CD8+ T cells sorted from blood, sampled in a trial of the OX40 agonist ivuxolimab. The chain recombines TRBV7-2 with TRBJ2-5, with unresolved D. The CDR3 coding sequence is TGTGCCAGCAGCCCGGGCTACCAGAAAGAGACCCAGTACTTC. It translates to CASSPGYQKETQYF.